Included here is one T cell receptor (beta chain) sequence, with context. The antigen remains undetermined. The data originate from a study of shared clonotypes between healthy human individuals. General study points: Naive CD4 clonotypes were shared across a handful of donors at roughly 5%. Clonotype sharing levels among donors were expected to vary with sequencing depth.

The germline CDR1 and CDR2 sequences are SEHNR and FQNEAQ (reference sequence). Trimming removed 4 bases at V and 6 bases at J, with 13 bases between. The CDR3 sequence is 14 residues long. Execution of the assay was at deep level. Assay used: immunoSEQ multiplex PCR; TCRdb lists only in-frame clones, some missing. The table has 600,000 to 750,000 clones, around 72% seen once. Sequencing was done on a sample of memory CD4+ T cells sorted from blood. Subset defined: CD45RA-negative fraction. The sequence was obtained from a woman in her twenties or thirties in good health. The V call is TRBV7-9, the J call TRBJ1-5; possible D gene TRBD1, 6 bases. CDR3 DNA: TGTGCCAGCAGCTACACAGGGACTTCTCAGCCCCAGCATTTT. Translation: CASSYTGTSQPQHF.